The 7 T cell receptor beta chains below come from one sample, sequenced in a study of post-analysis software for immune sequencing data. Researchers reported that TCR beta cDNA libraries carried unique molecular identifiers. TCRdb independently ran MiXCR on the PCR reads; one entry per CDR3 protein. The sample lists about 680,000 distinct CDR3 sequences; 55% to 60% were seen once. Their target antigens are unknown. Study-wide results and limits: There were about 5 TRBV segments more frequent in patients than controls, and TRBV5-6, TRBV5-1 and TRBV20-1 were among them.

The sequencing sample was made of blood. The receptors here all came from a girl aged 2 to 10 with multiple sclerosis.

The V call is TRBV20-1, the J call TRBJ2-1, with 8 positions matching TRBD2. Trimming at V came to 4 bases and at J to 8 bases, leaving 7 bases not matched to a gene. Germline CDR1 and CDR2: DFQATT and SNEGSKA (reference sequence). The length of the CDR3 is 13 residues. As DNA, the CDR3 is TGCAGTGCTAAACCCGGGACTAGTTATGAGCAGTTCTTC. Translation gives CSAKPGTSYEQFF.

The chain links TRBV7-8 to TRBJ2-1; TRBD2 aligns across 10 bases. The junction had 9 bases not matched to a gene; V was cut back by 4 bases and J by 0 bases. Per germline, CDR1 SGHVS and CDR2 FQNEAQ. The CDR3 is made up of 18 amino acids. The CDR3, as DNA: TGTGCCAGCAGCTCGGGTAGCGGGGGGACCAGCTCCTACAATGAGCAGTTCTTC. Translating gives CASSSGSGGTSSYNEQFF.

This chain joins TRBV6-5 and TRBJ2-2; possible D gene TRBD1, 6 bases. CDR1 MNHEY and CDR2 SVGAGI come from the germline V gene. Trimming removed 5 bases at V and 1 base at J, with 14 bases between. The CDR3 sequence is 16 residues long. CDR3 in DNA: TGTGCCAGCAGTCTACCCGGACAGCAGAACACCGGGGAGCTGTTTTTT. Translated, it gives CASSLPGQQNTGELFF.

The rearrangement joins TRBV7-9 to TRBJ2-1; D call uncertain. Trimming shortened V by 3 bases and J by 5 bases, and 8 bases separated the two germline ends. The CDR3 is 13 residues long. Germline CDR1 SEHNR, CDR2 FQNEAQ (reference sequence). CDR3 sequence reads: CASSFGVDNEQFF. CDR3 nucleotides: TGTGCCAGCAGCTTCGGCGTAGACAATGAGCAGTTCTTC.

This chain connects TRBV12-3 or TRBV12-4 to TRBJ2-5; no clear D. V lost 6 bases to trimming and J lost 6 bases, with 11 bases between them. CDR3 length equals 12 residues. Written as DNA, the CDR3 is TGTGCCAGCAGACGCGCCAGTCAGACCCAGTACTTC. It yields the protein CASRRASQTQYF.

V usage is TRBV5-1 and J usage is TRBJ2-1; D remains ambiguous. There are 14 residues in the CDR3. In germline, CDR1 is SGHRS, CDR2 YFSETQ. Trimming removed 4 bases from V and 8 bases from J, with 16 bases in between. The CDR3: CASSPRPPIDEQFF. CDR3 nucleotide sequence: TGCGCCAGCAGCCCCCGGCCCCCAATCGATGAGCAGTTCTTC.

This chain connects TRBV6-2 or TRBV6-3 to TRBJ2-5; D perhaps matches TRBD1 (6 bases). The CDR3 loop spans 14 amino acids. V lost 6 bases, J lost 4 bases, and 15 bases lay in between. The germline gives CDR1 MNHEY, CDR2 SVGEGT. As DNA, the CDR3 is TGTGCCAGCAGCTTACAGGGCCGGATAGAGACCCAGTACTTC. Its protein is CASSLQGRIETQYF.